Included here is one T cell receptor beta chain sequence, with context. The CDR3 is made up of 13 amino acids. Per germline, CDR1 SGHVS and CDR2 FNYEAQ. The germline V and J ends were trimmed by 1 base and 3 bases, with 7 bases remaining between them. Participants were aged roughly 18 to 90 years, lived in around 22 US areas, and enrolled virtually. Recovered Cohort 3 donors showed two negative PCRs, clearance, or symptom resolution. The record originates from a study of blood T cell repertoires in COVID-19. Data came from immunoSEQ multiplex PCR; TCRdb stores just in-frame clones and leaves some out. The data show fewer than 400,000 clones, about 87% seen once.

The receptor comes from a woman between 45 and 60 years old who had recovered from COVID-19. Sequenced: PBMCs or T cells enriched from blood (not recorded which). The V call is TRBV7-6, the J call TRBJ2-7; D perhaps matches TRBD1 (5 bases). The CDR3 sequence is CASSLDRHYEQYF. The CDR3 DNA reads TGTGCCAGCAGCTTAGACAGGCACTACGAGCAGTACTTC. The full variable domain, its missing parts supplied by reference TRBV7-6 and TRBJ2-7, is GAGVSQSPRYKVTKRGQDVALRCDPISGHVSLYWYRQALGQGPEFLTYFNYEAQQDKSGLPNDRFSAERPEGSISTLTIQRTEQRDSAMYRCASSLDRHYEQYFGPGTRLTVT.